This record covers a single T cell receptor beta chain. As originally analysed: It was from reference gene primer amplification that nucleated cell counts were estimated. Sequenced by immunoSEQ multiplex PCR; TCRdb stores in-frame clones only, minus some. That table supplies the V and J calls and clone size; D and trimming were determined from the DNA. Among around 180,000 clones listed, less than 85% were seen once. This sample is drawn from a study of blood T cell repertoires in COVID-19. At the level of the study: COVID-19 samples, acute and convalescent, were from the United States, Italy and Spain. PBMCs, B-cell-depleted T cells, or T cells were the source of the cDNA or gDNA that made up the material.

Germline CDR1 and CDR2: MNHEY and SVGEGT. Trimming pared 6 bases from V and 16 bases from J, leaving 25 bases between. This CDR3 is built from 14 residues. The chain uses TRBV6-2 or TRBV6-3 and TRBJ1-5, with D possibly being TRBD1 (5 bases). The sequenced sample consisted of peripheral blood. This receptor was obtained from a woman older than 75 with acute or convalescent COVID-19. The CDR3 nucleotides read TGTGCCAGCAGCCGGCAGGCGACTTCGACAGAAGAACATTTT. Amino acid sequence: CASSRQATSTEEHF.